This is a list of T cell receptor beta chains from one sample in a study of regulatory T cells in long-lasting Graves disease. TCRdb itself ran the multiplex PCR reads through MiXCR, one entry per CDR3 protein. The top ten clones hold 7.8% of a sample with roughly 500,000 distinct CDR3 sequences, less than 25% of them seen once. The source was peripheral blood mononuclear cells (PBMCs), collected when the disease was refractory, from a patient treated with antithyroid drugs. The receptors here all came from a female donor with Graves disease. Both conserved end residues are trimmed from each CDR3. Fields, in order: V gene, J gene, CDR3 protein.

v_gene: TRBV9; j_gene: TRBJ1-1; CDR3aa: ASSVAAGSEAF
v_gene: TRBV2; j_gene: TRBJ1-5; CDR3aa: ASSGRWGVIKPQH
v_gene: TRBV6-2/TRBV6-3; j_gene: TRBJ2-3; CDR3aa: ASSEMENYTQY
v_gene: TRBV7-9; j_gene: -; CDR3aa: ASSLDRDLLSPLH
v_gene: TRBV11-2; j_gene: TRBJ1-1; CDR3aa: ASSRTARETEAF
v_gene: TRBV6-1; j_gene: TRBJ1-1; CDR3aa: ASSAGGEGTEAF
v_gene: TRBV10-3; j_gene: TRBJ1-6; CDR3aa: AISDISGGSPLH
v_gene: TRBV5-6; j_gene: TRBJ1-2; CDR3aa: ASSFRQANYGYT
v_gene: TRBV11-2; j_gene: TRBJ2-5; CDR3aa: ASSSGLGEEETQY
v_gene: TRBV30; j_gene: TRBJ2-7; CDR3aa: AWSQQGGYEQY
v_gene: TRBV4-1; j_gene: TRBJ1-1; CDR3aa: ASSQVLGATEAF
v_gene: TRBV19; j_gene: TRBJ1-3; CDR3aa: ASSIDGTQGNTIY
v_gene: TRBV6-1; j_gene: TRBJ2-7; CDR3aa: ASSGGRLAYEQY
v_gene: TRBV4-3; j_gene: TRBJ1-4; CDR3aa: ASSQDGGSSEKLF
v_gene: TRBV27; j_gene: TRBJ1-5; CDR3aa: ASSNRGNSNQPQH
v_gene: TRBV30; j_gene: TRBJ1-2; CDR3aa: AWSPTGDYGYT
v_gene: TRBV19; j_gene: TRBJ2-7; CDR3aa: ASSGYRDRPSSYEQY
v_gene: TRBV5-5; j_gene: TRBJ1-1; CDR3aa: ASSLLLRNTEAF
v_gene: TRBV5-8; j_gene: TRBJ2-5; CDR3aa: ASSFGVAGGSQETQY
v_gene: TRBV9; j_gene: TRBJ2-2; CDR3aa: ASSVVFGGRGTGELF
v_gene: TRBV16; j_gene: TRBJ1-5; CDR3aa: ASSHDYGDQPQH
v_gene: TRBV19; j_gene: TRBJ1-3; CDR3aa: AGRHRSGNTIY
v_gene: TRBV13; j_gene: TRBJ2-5; CDR3aa: ASSSASYQETQY
v_gene: TRBV10-3; j_gene: TRBJ2-2; CDR3aa: AISESRPGGTGELF
v_gene: TRBV4-1; j_gene: TRBJ1-2; CDR3aa: ASSQVGAKRIDGYT
v_gene: TRBV20-1; j_gene: TRBJ2-7; CDR3aa: SARDLGSSYEQY
v_gene: TRBV12-3/TRBV12-4; j_gene: TRBJ2-7; CDR3aa: ASRSNGQGDYEQY
v_gene: TRBV7-2; j_gene: TRBJ2-6; CDR3aa: ASNPGTSGANVLT
v_gene: TRBV7-3; j_gene: TRBJ1-1; CDR3aa: ASSLSSGVDTEAF
v_gene: TRBV24-1; j_gene: TRBJ2-2; CDR3aa: ATRASGAPTGELF
v_gene: TRBV30; j_gene: TRBJ1-2; CDR3aa: AWLKPIPHYGYT
v_gene: TRBV6-2/TRBV6-3; j_gene: TRBJ2-6; CDR3aa: ASRRRQAPGANVLT
v_gene: TRBV30; j_gene: TRBJ2-7; CDR3aa: AWSVGAYEQY
v_gene: TRBV3-1; j_gene: TRBJ2-7; CDR3aa: ASSDRLGSYEQY
v_gene: TRBV29-1; j_gene: TRBJ1-4; CDR3aa: SVVAGGKLF
v_gene: TRBV13; j_gene: TRBJ2-4; CDR3aa: ASSLFGRAVFDIQY
v_gene: TRBV12-3/TRBV12-4; j_gene: TRBJ1-3; CDR3aa: ASSQYGTGVGNTIY
v_gene: TRBV6-1; j_gene: TRBJ2-3; CDR3aa: ASSERVWPDTQY
v_gene: TRBV15; j_gene: TRBJ1-2; CDR3aa: ATSRGGITNYGYT
v_gene: TRBV11-2; j_gene: TRBJ1-2; CDR3aa: ASSLGQLDNYGYT
v_gene: TRBV5-4; j_gene: TRBJ2-5; CDR3aa: ASSHPTRAGGETQY
v_gene: TRBV12-3/TRBV12-4; j_gene: TRBJ2-7; CDR3aa: ASSLTRGSYEQY
v_gene: TRBV7-9; j_gene: TRBJ2-3; CDR3aa: ASSLGVTDTQY
v_gene: TRBV11-2; j_gene: TRBJ2-3; CDR3aa: ASSLDGTTDTQY
v_gene: TRBV12-3/TRBV12-4; j_gene: TRBJ2-7; CDR3aa: ASSLGYTSYEQY
v_gene: TRBV15; j_gene: TRBJ2-2; CDR3aa: ATSREQAGTYTGELF
v_gene: TRBV5-1; j_gene: TRBJ1-1; CDR3aa: ASSSRTGLVNTEAF
v_gene: TRBV4-2; j_gene: TRBJ2-5; CDR3aa: ASSQEGGGSRETQY
v_gene: TRBV28; j_gene: TRBJ1-2; CDR3aa: ASSLWPGFYGYT
v_gene: TRBV12-3/TRBV12-4; j_gene: TRBJ2-3; CDR3aa: ATSQREGKDTQY
v_gene: TRBV10-3; j_gene: TRBJ1-1; CDR3aa: AIRTGGPFEAF
v_gene: TRBV13; j_gene: TRBJ1-1; CDR3aa: ASSYQSYGNTEAF
v_gene: TRBV6-9; j_gene: TRBJ1-1; CDR3aa: ASSLWSGTEAF
v_gene: TRBV19; j_gene: TRBJ2-1; CDR3aa: ASTLGVDTYNEQF
v_gene: TRBV4-1; j_gene: TRBJ1-2; CDR3aa: ASSARQSTNYGYT
v_gene: TRBV20-1; j_gene: TRBJ1-2; CDR3aa: SARGNIGYT
v_gene: TRBV29-1; j_gene: TRBJ2-6; CDR3aa: SVVRPGANVLT